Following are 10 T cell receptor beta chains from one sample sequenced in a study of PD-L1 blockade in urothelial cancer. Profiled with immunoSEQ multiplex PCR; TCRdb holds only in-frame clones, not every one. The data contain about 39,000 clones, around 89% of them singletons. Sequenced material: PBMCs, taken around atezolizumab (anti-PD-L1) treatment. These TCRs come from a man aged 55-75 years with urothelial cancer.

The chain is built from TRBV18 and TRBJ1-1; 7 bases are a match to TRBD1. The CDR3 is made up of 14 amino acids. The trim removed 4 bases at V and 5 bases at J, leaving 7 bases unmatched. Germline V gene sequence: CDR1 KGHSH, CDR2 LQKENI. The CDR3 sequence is CASSRQGSGTEAFF. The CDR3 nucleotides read TGTGCCAGCTCACGACAGGGTTCGGGGACTGAAGCTTTCTTT. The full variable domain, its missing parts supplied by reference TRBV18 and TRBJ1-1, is NAGVMQNPRHLVRRRGQEARLRCSPMKGHSHVYWYRQLPEEGLKFMVYLQKENIIDESGMPKERFSAEFPKEGPSILRIQQVVRGDSAAYFCASSRQGSGTEAFFGQGTRLTVV.

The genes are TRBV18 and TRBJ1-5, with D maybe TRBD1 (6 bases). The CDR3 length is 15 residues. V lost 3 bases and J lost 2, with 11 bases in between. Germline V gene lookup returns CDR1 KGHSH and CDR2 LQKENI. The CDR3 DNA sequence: TGTGCCAGCTCACCTGCGGCAGGGGGCAATCAGCCCCAGCATTTT. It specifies CASSPAAGGNQPQHF.

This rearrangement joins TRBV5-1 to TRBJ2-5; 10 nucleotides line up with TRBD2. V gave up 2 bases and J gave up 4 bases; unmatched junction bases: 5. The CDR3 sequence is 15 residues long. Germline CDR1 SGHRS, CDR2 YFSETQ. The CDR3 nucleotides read TGCGCCAGCAGCTTACAGCGGGAGGGCCCAGAGACCCAGTACTTC. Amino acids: CASSLQREGPETQYF.

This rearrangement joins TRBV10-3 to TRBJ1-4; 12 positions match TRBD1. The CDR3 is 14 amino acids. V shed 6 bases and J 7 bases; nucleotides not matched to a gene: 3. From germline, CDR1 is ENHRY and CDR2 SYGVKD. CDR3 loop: CAIRGQGAGEKLFF. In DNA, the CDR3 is TGTGCCATCAGGGGACAGGGGGCAGGTGAAAAACTGTTTTTT.

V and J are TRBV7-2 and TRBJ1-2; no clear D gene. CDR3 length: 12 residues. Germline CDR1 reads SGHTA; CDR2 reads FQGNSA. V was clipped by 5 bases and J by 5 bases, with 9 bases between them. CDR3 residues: CASSQEHYGYTF. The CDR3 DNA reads TGTGCCAGCAGCCAAGAGCATTATGGCTACACCTTC.

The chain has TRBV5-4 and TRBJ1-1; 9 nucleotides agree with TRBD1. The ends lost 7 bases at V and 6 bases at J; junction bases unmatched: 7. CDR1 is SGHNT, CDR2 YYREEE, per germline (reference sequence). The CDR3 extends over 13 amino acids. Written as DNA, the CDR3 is TGTGCCAGCTTCCAGGACAGGGGCGCTGAAGCTTTCTTT. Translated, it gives CASFQDRGAEAFF.

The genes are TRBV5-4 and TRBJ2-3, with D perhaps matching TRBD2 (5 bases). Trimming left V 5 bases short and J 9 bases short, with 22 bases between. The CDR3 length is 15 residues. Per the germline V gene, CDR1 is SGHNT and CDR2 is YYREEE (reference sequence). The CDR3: CASSLGSVESRTQYF. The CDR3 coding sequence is TGTGCCAGCAGTCTCGGTAGCGTAGAGTCAAGAACGCAGTATTTT.

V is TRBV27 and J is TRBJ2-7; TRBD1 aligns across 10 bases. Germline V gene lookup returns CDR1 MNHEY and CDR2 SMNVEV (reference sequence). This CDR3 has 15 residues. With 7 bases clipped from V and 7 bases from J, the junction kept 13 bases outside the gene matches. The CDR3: CASKSGTGVLGEQYF. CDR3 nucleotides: TGTGCCAGCAAATCCGGGACAGGGGTCCTGGGGGAGCAGTACTTC.

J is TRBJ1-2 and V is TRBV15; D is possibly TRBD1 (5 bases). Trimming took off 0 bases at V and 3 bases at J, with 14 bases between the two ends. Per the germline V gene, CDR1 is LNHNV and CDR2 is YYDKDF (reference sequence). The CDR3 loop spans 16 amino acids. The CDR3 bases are TGTGCCACCAGCAGAGATGGGGGGGAATTCGACTATGGCTACACCTTC. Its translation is CATSRDGGEFDYGYTF.

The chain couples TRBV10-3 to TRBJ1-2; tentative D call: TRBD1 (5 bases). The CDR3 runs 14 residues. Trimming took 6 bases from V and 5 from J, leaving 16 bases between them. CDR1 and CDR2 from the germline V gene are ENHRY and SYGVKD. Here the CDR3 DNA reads TGTGCCATCAGCCCGGGGGGACTGCCTTATGGCTACACCTTC. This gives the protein CAISPGGLPYGYTF.